This entry lists 25 T cell receptor beta chains sequenced from one sample in a study of blood T cell repertoires in COVID-19. Sequencing used immunoSEQ multiplex PCR; TCRdb keeps in-frame clones, though not all of them. The table shows about 390,000 clones, with more than 75% occurring only once. The sample was peripheral blood. The receptors originated from an older woman with COVID-19, enrolled during active disease.

CDR3 sequence reads: CASSLSPLSGEQYF. CDR3 in DNA: TGTGCCAGCAGCCTTAGCCCTCTATCGGGGGAGCAGTACTTC. The chain employs TRBV7-9 and TRBJ2-7; D may be TRBD2 (5 bases). V lost 5 bases and J lost 7, with 18 bases in between. Germline CDR1 reads SEHNR; CDR2 reads FQNEAQ (reference sequence). This CDR3 spans 14 amino acids.

This chain uses TRBV19 with TRBJ2-5; D is undetermined. The length of the CDR3 is 13 residues. The germline V and J ends were trimmed by 3 bases and 2 bases, with 7 bases remaining between them. Germline CDR1 reads LNHDA; CDR2 reads SQIVND (reference sequence). CDR3 sequence (DNA): TGTGCCAGTAGTATCATAGTGCAAGAGACCCAGTACTTC. Protein sequence: CASSIIVQETQYF.

This clone was seen a single time. This sequence joins TRBV7-2 and TRBJ2-7; 7 nucleotides match TRBD1. CDR3 size: 15 residues. CDR1 and CDR2 from the germline V gene are SGHTA and FQGNSA. V dropped 1 base and J dropped 2; count of bases not matched to a gene: 5. CDR3 DNA sequence: TGTGCCAGCAGCTTAGAGGGGACAGCACCCTACGAGCAGTACTTC. Translation: CASSLEGTAPYEQYF.

The V and J genes are TRBV19 and TRBJ2-5, with D tentatively TRBD1 (6 bases). The germline V gene has CDR1 LNHDA and CDR2 SQIVND (reference sequence). The ends were cut back, 4 bases at V and 2 bases at J, with 11 bases in the middle. The CDR3 spans 14 residues. This chain's CDR3 is CASSTRGGQETQYF. The DNA for the CDR3 is TGTGCCAGTAGTACCAGGGGTGGGCAAGAGACCCAGTACTTC.

The chain links TRBV28 to TRBJ1-5, with 8 bases lining up with TRBD1. Germline values: CDR1 MDHEN, CDR2 SYDVKM. After removal of 6 bases from V and 0 bases from J, the junction contained 4 bases not matched to a gene. The CDR3 has 15 residues. The CDR3 spells CASRGQGNSNQPQHF. CDR3 nucleotide sequence: TGTGCCAGCAGAGGACAGGGAAATAGCAATCAGCCCCAGCATTTT.

The genes are TRBV7-3 and TRBJ2-5; 7 nucleotides align to TRBD2. Per germline, CDR1 SGHTA and CDR2 FQGTGA. J was trimmed by 2 bases and V by 3 bases; bases with no gene match: 3. This CDR3 spans 14 amino acids. The CDR3, as DNA: TGTGCCAGCAGCTTGGGGGGGACTCAAGAGACCCAGTACTTC. This translates into CASSLGGTQETQYF. Using reference TRBV7-3 and TRBJ2-5 for the parts outside the CDR3, the full variable domain is GAGVSQTPSNKVTEKGKYVELRCDPISGHTALYWYRQSLGQGPEFLIYFQGTGAADDSGLPNDRFFAVRPEGSVSTLKIQRTERGDSAVYLCASSLGGTQETQYFGPGTRLLVL.

This chain uses TRBV15 with TRBJ1-3; D is ambiguous. V was trimmed by 0 bases and J by 4 bases, leaving 16 bases between them. Germline values: CDR1 LNHNV, CDR2 YYDKDF (reference sequence). The length of the CDR3 is 17 residues. CDR3 loop: CATSRDRRRLEGNTIYF. CDR3 nucleotide sequence: TGTGCCACCAGCAGAGATAGGAGGCGGCTAGAAGGAAACACCATATATTTT.

The chain links TRBV10-1 to TRBJ2-1; TRBD2 matches 10 bases. Looked up from germline, CDR1 is WNHNN and CDR2 is SYGVQD (reference sequence). The CDR3 loop spans 15 amino acids. Trimming at V came to 8 bases and at J to 7 bases, leaving 11 bases not matched to a gene. The chain's CDR3 is CASPNSGGTSNEQFF. The CDR3 bases are TGCGCCAGCCCCAATAGCGGGGGGACCTCGAATGAGCAGTTCTTC.

This chain joins TRBV4-1 and TRBJ2-5; D is unresolved. Trimming left V 1 base short and J 3 bases short, with 15 bases between. The germline gives CDR1 MGHRA, CDR2 YSYEKL. The CDR3 spans 16 residues. The CDR3 protein is CASSQGIQTAKETQYF. CDR3 DNA sequence: TGCGCCAGCAGCCAAGGGATTCAGACTGCTAAAGAGACCCAGTACTTC.

The chain combines TRBV7-3 with TRBJ1-3; maybe TRBD1 (5 bases). The CDR3 is 15 amino acids. The germline CDR1 and CDR2 sequences are SGHTA and FQGTGA. V dropped 2 bases and J dropped 2 bases, with 10 bases sitting between them. CDR3 protein: CASSLGAGPGNTIYF. The CDR3 DNA is TGTGCCAGCAGCTTAGGTGCAGGGCCTGGAAACACCATATATTTT.

This rearrangement joins TRBV9 to TRBJ2-3, with 8 bases matching TRBD1. Germline CDR1 is SGDLS and CDR2 is YYNGEE. The CDR3 is 15 amino acids. Trimming took 3 bases from V and 5 from J; bases not matched to a gene: 8. CDR3 in amino acids: CASSASGGLLDTQYF. For the CDR3, the DNA is TGTGCCAGCAGCGCCTCAGGGGGCCTACTAGATACGCAGTATTTT.

The rearrangement links TRBV12-5 to TRBJ1-1; 7 bases map to TRBD1. Germline CDR1 LGHNT, CDR2 FRNRAP. The CDR3 runs 15 residues. The V gene end was trimmed by 6 bases and the J gene end by 1 base; junction bases not matched to a gene: 8. CDR3 DNA sequence: TGTGCTAGTGGCTTCTGGCAGGGGGGGAACACTGAAGCTTTCTTT. Protein product: CASGFWQGGNTEAFF.

The chain is built from TRBV5-4 and TRBJ1-2; D unresolved. Trimming took 1 base from V and 4 from J, leaving 11 bases between them. The CDR3 is 14 residues long. Looked up from germline, CDR1 is SGHNT and CDR2 is YYREEE (reference sequence). CDR3 DNA: TGTGCCAGCAGCTTGAAAACGGGAGGCTATGGCTACACCTTC. Protein: CASSLKTGGYGYTF.

This chain connects TRBV7-3 to TRBJ2-2; no firm D call. The CDR3 totals 15 residues. The germline CDR1 and CDR2 sequences are SGHTA and FQGTGA. V lost 0 bases to trimming and J lost 4 bases, with 9 bases between them. CDR3 in amino acids: CASSLTGDLTGELFF. CDR3 sequence (DNA): TGTGCCAGCAGCTTAACAGGAGACCTCACCGGGGAGCTGTTTTTT.

The V call is TRBV3-1 (or the pseudogene TRBV3-2), the J call TRBJ1-5, with D unclear. Germline assignment: CDR1 LGHDT and CDR2 YNNKEL (reference sequence). The germline V and J ends were trimmed by 0 bases and 0 bases, with 18 bases remaining between them. The CDR3 totals 19 residues. The CDR3 region has the DNA TGTGCCAGCAGCCAAGATGTGTCTGGAGGTGTAAATAGCAATCAGCCCCAGCATTTT. It encodes CASSQDVSGGVNSNQPQHF.

This clone was counted a single time. The gene calls are TRBV7-3 and TRBJ2-5; 9 bases line up with TRBD2. CDR3 length equals 15 residues. The junction had 5 bases not matched to a gene; V was cut back by 1 base and J by 5 bases. The germline V gene has CDR1 SGHTA and CDR2 FQGTGA. The CDR3 DNA reads TGTGCCAGCAGCTTAAGGGCGGGGGGGCAGGAGACCCAGTACTTC. This sequence encodes CASSLRAGGQETQYF.

The chain combines TRBV7-8 with TRBJ2-3; 10 bases are a match to TRBD2. The CDR3 extends over 16 amino acids. The V gene's germline CDR1 is SGHVS and CDR2 FQNEAQ. V was pared by 1 base and J by 3 bases, with 4 bases of the junction left unmatched. The CDR3 spells CASSLGGSGGTDTQYF. CDR3 sequence (DNA): TGTGCCAGCAGCTTAGGGGGTAGCGGGGGGACAGATACGCAGTATTTT.

This chain uses TRBV28 with TRBJ2-3; 12 bases agree with TRBD1. The trim removed 6 bases at V and 4 bases at J, leaving 5 bases unmatched. The CDR3 totals 15 residues. In germline, CDR1 is MDHEN, CDR2 SYDVKM. CDR3 sequence reads: CASRRDRGLADTQYF. As DNA, the CDR3 is TGTGCCAGCAGAAGGGACAGGGGGCTAGCAGATACGCAGTATTTT.

This clone was counted once. The chain links TRBV5-5 to TRBJ1-1, with unresolved D. The length of the CDR3 is 15 residues. Germline lookup yields CDR1 SGHKS and CDR2 YYEKEE (reference sequence). Trimming left V 0 bases short and J 6 bases short, with 15 bases between. The chain's CDR3 is CASSLGGSIFPEAFF. For the CDR3, the DNA is TGTGCCAGCAGCTTGGGAGGTTCTATTTTTCCTGAAGCTTTCTTT.

The J gene is TRBJ2-5, the V gene TRBV4-2; 13 nucleotides line up with TRBD2. Per germline, CDR1 LGHNA and CDR2 YNFKEQ. The CDR3 extends over 17 amino acids. V shed 4 bases, J shed 4 bases, and the junction held 9 bases outside the gene matches. The CDR3 reads CASSLTSGTSGAETQYF. CDR3 in DNA: TGTGCCAGCAGCCTTACCTCCGGGACTAGCGGGGCAGAGACCCAGTACTTC.

This clone was observed a single time. This chain joins TRBV7-2 and TRBJ1-2; D might be TRBD1 (5 bases). Per germline, CDR1 SGHTA and CDR2 FQGNSA. The CDR3 spans 14 residues. V lost 5 bases to trimming and J lost 2 bases, with 12 bases between them. CDR3 sequence (DNA): TGTGCCAGCAGCGCCGGGGGACGGAACTATGGCTACACCTTC. It encodes CASSAGGRNYGYTF.

The chain joins TRBV7-2 to TRBJ1-2; maybe TRBD1 (5 bases). V was clipped by 4 bases and J by 5 bases, with 14 bases between them. Germline V gene data show CDR1 as SGHTA and CDR2 as FQGNSA. The CDR3 is made up of 14 amino acids. CDR3 residues: CASSSQEGWYGYTF. In nucleotides, the CDR3 is TGTGCCAGCAGCTCACAGGAGGGTTGGTATGGCTACACCTTC.

A few counts support this clone. The V gene is TRBV9, the J gene TRBJ1-5; D remains unclear. Germline V gives CDR1 SGDLS, CDR2 YYNGEE. V was cut by 3 bases and J by 4 bases, with 8 bases left in between. The CDR3 is made up of 13 amino acids. CDR3 coding DNA: TGTGCCAGCAGCGCAACAGAAAATCAGCCCCAGCATTTT. It yields the protein CASSATENQPQHF.

The chain uses TRBV18 and TRBJ2-1; the match to TRBD2 covers 10 bases. The CDR3 totals 16 residues. V was clipped by 4 bases and J by 2 bases; unmatched bases: 5. Germline values: CDR1 KGHSH, CDR2 LQKENI. This CDR3 is CASSLFSGGTYNEQFF. Written as DNA, the CDR3 is TGTGCCAGCTCACTCTTTAGCGGGGGGACCTACAATGAGCAGTTCTTC.

The V and J genes are TRBV19 and TRBJ1-2; D perhaps matches TRBD1 (6 bases). Per germline, CDR1 LNHDA and CDR2 SQIVND (reference sequence). Deletions cut 4 bases from V and 0 bases from J, with 9 bases between. This CDR3 spans 14 amino acids. The CDR3 sequence is CASSRDTTNYGYTF. CDR3 nucleotides: TGTGCCAGTAGTAGGGACACGACTAACTATGGCTACACCTTC.